Listed below are T cell receptor beta chains from one sample, sequenced in a study of post-analysis software for immune sequencing data. In TCRdb, the PCR reads were re-called with MiXCR into one record per CDR3 protein. The data contain 150,000 or so distinct CDR3 sequences, about 34% of them singletons. This specimen consisted of blood, obtained after autologous hematopoietic stem cell transplantation. The origin of the receptors is a girl aged 5-17 years with multiple sclerosis. Both conserved end residues are part of each CDR3. D genes are given only for firm matches. Size is stated for part of the rows, as once, few or many counts, or as a class when the clone is expanded.

V	J	size	D	DNA	CDR3
TRBV7-2	TRBJ1-1	NA	NA	TGTGCCAGCAGCTTAGCACCGGGGGTCGACACTGAAGCTTTCTTT	CASSLAPGVDTEAFF
TRBV29-1	TRBJ2-7	few	NA	TGCAGCGTTGAAGGAAGACGGGATAGCGGCTCATCCTACGAGCAGTACTTC	CSVEGRRDSGSSYEQYF
TRBV4-2	TRBJ2-1	NA	NA	TGTGCCAGCACCGAATCCCCGGACTCTTACTCCAATGAGCAGTTCTTC	CASTESPDSYSNEQFF
TRBV20-1	TRBJ2-7	NA	TRBD2	TGCAGTGCTAGGGAAGCGGGAGGAGCTAAGCAGTACTTC	CSAREAGGAKQYF
TRBV27	TRBJ1-5	many	TRBD1	TGTGCCAGCAGTCCAAGCGGGACAGGGGATCAGCCCCAGCATTTT	CASSPSGTGDQPQHF
TRBV6-5	TRBJ2-7	NA	TRBD1	TGTGCCAGCAGTTACGAACCCGGGACAGTAGTCTACGAGCAGTACTTC	CASSYEPGTVVYEQYF
TRBV15	TRBJ2-5	NA	TRBD1	TGTGCCACCAGCAGAGGGGCTTTGGACAGGGGGCGCGAGACCCAGTACTTC	CATSRGALDRGRETQYF
TRBV29-1	TRBJ2-3	NA	NA	TGCAGCGTTGAGGGACATGAGGGGCTAGCGGCTAGCACAGATACGCAGTATTTT	CSVEGHEGLAASTDTQYF
TRBV6-6	TRBJ2-7	few	TRBD1	TGTGCCAGCAGCTCGGACCGGGACAGGGTTTCCGAGCAGTACTTC	CASSSDRDRVSEQYF
TRBV6-2/TRBV6-3	TRBJ2-1	NA	NA	TGTGCCAGCACAGGGTTGGCGAATGAGCAGTTCTTC	CASTGLANEQFF
TRBV7-2	TRBJ2-3	NA	NA	TGTGCCAGCAGCTTAGGGGGAGGCGGCGATACGCAGTATTTT	CASSLGGGGDTQYF
TRBV6-2/TRBV6-3	TRBJ2-1	NA	NA	TGTGCCAGCAGCTTCGGACCCGGGCTACGCAATGAGCAGTTCTTC	CASSFGPGLRNEQFF
TRBV28	TRBJ2-3	many	TRBD1	TGTGCCAGCAAGGATTCGGACAGGGGGTCCACAGATACGCAGTATTTT	CASKDSDRGSTDTQYF
TRBV2	TRBJ2-3	NA	TRBD2	TGTGCCAGCAGTGAAGTACCACTAGCGGGAGATGGAGATACGCAGTATTTT	CASSEVPLAGDGDTQYF
TRBV12-3/TRBV12-4	TRBJ2-3	NA	NA	TGTGCCAGCACCCAGGTAGGGGAGACCCCAAGTGCAGATACGCAGTATTTT	CASTQVGETPSADTQYF
TRBV6-6	TRBJ2-7	few	NA	TGTGCCAGCTGGCCGGGTCAAAGCTCCTACGAGCAGTACTTC	CASWPGQSSYEQYF
TRBV7-9	TRBJ2-5	few	NA	TGTGCCAGCAGCGCGTCTGAGACCCAGTACTTC	CASSASETQYF
TRBV7-2	TRBJ2-6	NA	NA	TGTGCCAGCAGCTTAGACCCCACTAGAGCCAACGTCCTGACTTTC	CASSLDPTRANVLTF
TRBV20-1	TRBJ2-7	few	NA	TGCAGTGCACGGGGGCGAGACGAGCAGTACTTC	CSARGRDEQYF
TRBV5-5	TRBJ1-1	NA	NA	TGTGCCAGCAGCTCAGCCCCGGGAGGTGAAGCTTTCTTT	CASSSAPGGEAFF
TRBV3-1	TRBJ2-2	NA	TRBD2	TGTGCCAGCAGCCGTTGGGAGGGCCGGACCGGGGAGCTGTTTTTT	CASSRWEGRTGELFF
TRBV5-1	TRBJ2-7	NA	NA	TGCGCCAGCAGCTCCTTCCCGGAAGGGGCGGACTACGAGCAGTACTTC	CASSSFPEGADYEQYF
TRBV9	TRBJ2-7	NA	NA	TGTGCCAGCAGCGTAGACGGAGAAGAGCAGTACTTC	CASSVDGEEQYF
TRBV2	TRBJ2-3	NA	TRBD2	TGTGCCAGTAATAGCGGGAGGGCTACAGATACGCAGTATTTT	CASNSGRATDTQYF
TRBV18	TRBJ2-3	NA	TRBD2	TGTGCCAGCTCGCGGACTAGCGGGAGAGGGAATACGCAGTATTTT	CASSRTSGRGNTQYF
TRBV20-1	TRBJ2-1	NA	TRBD2	TGCAGTGCTAGTCGGGCTAGCGGGGGGGTCTACAATGAGCAGTTCTTC	CSASRASGGVYNEQFF
TRBV3-1	TRBJ2-3	many	NA	TGTGCCAGCAGCCAAGACGGTAATAGCCTCACAGATACGCAGTATTTT	CASSQDGNSLTDTQYF
TRBV5-1	TRBJ2-5	NA	NA	TGCGCCAGCAGCTACACCCCCATGACAGTCCACCAAGAGACCCAGTACTTC	CASSYTPMTVHQETQYF
TRBV20-1	TRBJ1-1	NA	NA	TGCAGTGCTAGACCCGGGGGGGGGAGCACTGAAGCTTTCTTT	CSARPGGGSTEAFF
TRBV5-1	TRBJ2-6	many	TRBD1	TGCGCCAGCAGCTTAAAGACAGGGGCTGGGGCCAACGTCCTGACTTTC	CASSLKTGAGANVLTF
TRBV4-3	TRBJ2-5	NA	TRBD2	TGCGCCAGCAGCCAAGACCGGGTATTGCGGGAGCAGTACTTC	CASSQDRVLREQYF
TRBV6-5	TRBJ2-7	many	TRBD1	TGTGCCAGCAGCCGACCGGGACAGGTCTACGAGCAGTACTTC	CASSRPGQVYEQYF
TRBV5-1	TRBJ1-2	many	NA	TGCGCCAGCAGCCCGGGCTATGGCTACACCTTC	CASSPGYGYTF
TRBV5-1	TRBJ2-1	few	NA	TGCGCCAGCAGTCTCGACAGACTCAATGAGCAGTTCTTC	CASSLDRLNEQFF
TRBV6-2/TRBV6-3	TRBJ2-1	once	TRBD1	TGTGCCAGCAGTGACAGGGACTACAATGAGCAGTTCTTC	CASSDRDYNEQFF
TRBV5-1	TRBJ2-1	many	NA	TGCGCCAGCAGCTTGGGCGGGGGCCTGGGGCTTGATGAGCAGTTCTTC	CASSLGGGLGLDEQFF
TRBV14	TRBJ2-5	once	NA	TGTGCCAGCAGCCAAGTAAGAGGTCCCCAAGAGACCCAGTACTTC	CASSQVRGPQETQYF
TRBV6-2/TRBV6-3	TRBJ2-1	NA	NA	TGTGCCAGCAGTTACTCCATTTGGAGTCTCACCTACAATGAGCAGTTCTTC	CASSYSIWSLTYNEQFF